Listed below are T cell receptor beta chains from one sample, sequenced in a study of blood T cell repertoires in COVID-19. Profiled with immunoSEQ multiplex PCR; TCRdb holds only in-frame clones, not every one. The data show fewer than 300,000 clones, approximately 82% seen once. Sequenced sample: peripheral blood. The source of these receptors is a woman aged 18-29 years with acute or convalescent COVID-19. Both conserved end residues are part of each CDR3. A D gene is named only where the DNA matches it firmly. Clone size is not always given. Where it is, it says once, few, many or a class for expanded clones.

V gene	J gene	D gene	clone size	CDR3 protein	CDR3 DNA
TRBV5-4	TRBJ2-7	TRBD2	.	CASLGTSGEQYF	TGTGCCAGCTTAGGGACTAGCGGAGAGCAGTACTTC
TRBV19	TRBJ2-7	TRBD2	few	CASSTRLAGGWYEQYF	TGTGCCAGTAGCACAAGACTAGCGGGAGGCTGGTACGAGCAGTACTTC
TRBV30	TRBJ2-1	.	.	CAWIGLSNEQFF	TGTGCCTGGATTGGACTAAGCAATGAGCAGTTCTTC
TRBV6-9	TRBJ2-2	.	.	CASPKRDGELFF	TGTGCCAGCCCTAAACGGGACGGGGAGCTGTTTTTT
TRBV5-6	TRBJ2-1	.	.	CASSPDRLNEQFF	TGTGCCAGCAGCCCCGACAGATTAAATGAGCAGTTCTTC
TRBV5-4	TRBJ2-7	.	once	CASGELSEQCF	TGTGCCAGTGGTGAGCTATCCGAGCAATGCTTC
TRBV7-2	TRBJ2-1	.	.	CASSLRLAYNEQFF	TGTGCCAGCAGCTTAAGACTAGCCTACAATGAGCAGTTCTTC
TRBV7-9	TRBJ1-5	TRBD1	.	CASSFGTGDSNQPQHF	TGTGCCAGCAGCTTTGGGACAGGGGATAGCAATCAGCCCCAGCATTTT
TRBV28	TRBJ1-2	TRBD1	.	CVCRSTGVNYGYTF	TGTGTCTGTCGATCGACAGGGGTTAACTATGGCTACACCTTC
TRBV4-2	TRBJ2-3	.	.	CASSQDGVASNTDTQYF	TGTGCCAGCAGCCAAGATGGAGTAGCGTCCAACACAGATACGCAGTATTTT
TRBV5-8	TRBJ1-2	.	.	CASDDRRPNYGYTF	TGTGCCAGCGATGACAGGAGGCCTAACTATGGCTACACCTTC
TRBV5-6	TRBJ1-5	.	.	CASSFRTQYQPQHF	TGTGCCAGCAGCTTTAGGACACAATATCAGCCCCAGCATTTT
TRBV6-5	TRBJ2-5	.	.	CASSYAGFGETQYF	TGTGCCAGCAGTTACGCAGGGTTTGGGGAGACCCAGTACTTC
TRBV2	TRBJ1-2	.	.	CASRQGPRSGYTF	TGTGCCAGCAGGCAGGGTCCCCGGAGTGGCTACACCTTC
TRBV28	TRBJ2-7	TRBD1	.	CASSGSGGNEQYF	TGTGCCAGCAGTGGATCAGGGGGCAACGAGCAGTACTTC
TRBV20-1	TRBJ2-3	TRBD1	once	CSASFGQGGRDTQYF	TGCAGTGCTAGTTTTGGACAGGGGGGGAGGGATACGCAGTATTTT
TRBV3-1/TRBV3-2	TRBJ2-1	.	.	CASSQDRLKSSYNEQFF	TGTGCCAGCAGCCAAGATCGACTGAAGAGCTCCTACAATGAGCAGTTCTTC
TRBV5-4	TRBJ1-4	.	once	CASSLGGHGEKLFF	TGTGCCAGCAGCTTGGGGGGGCATGGTGAAAAACTGTTTTTT
TRBV27	TRBJ2-1	.	once	CASTPRPGSYNEQFF	TGTGCCAGTACCCCCCGGCCAGGCTCCTACAATGAGCAGTTCTTC
TRBV6-2/TRBV6-3	TRBJ2-7	TRBD2	.	CASSWDSGRYEQYF	TGTGCCAGCAGTTGGGATAGCGGGAGGTACGAGCAGTACTTC
TRBV30	TRBJ1-1	.	many	CAWSVETRGKAFF	TGTGCCTGGAGTGTAGAAACCCGGGGAAAAGCTTTCTTT
TRBV28	TRBJ1-4	.	.	CASSITGSTNEKLFF	TGTGCCAGCAGTATAACCGGGTCAACTAATGAAAAACTGTTTTTT
TRBV23-1	TRBJ1-1	.	.	CASSQGTKQNTEAFF	TGCGCCAGCAGTCAAGGGACTAAACAAAACACTGAAGCTTTCTTT
TRBV7-8	TRBJ1-2	.	.	CASSLTSEGLNYGYTF	TGTGCCAGCAGCTTAACCTCAGAGGGACTTAACTATGGCTACACCTTC
TRBV5-1	TRBJ2-1	.	few	CASSLEMRSDNEQFF	TGCGCCAGCAGCTTGGAGATGCGGTCAGACAATGAGCAGTTCTTC
TRBV7-2	TRBJ2-1	.	.	CASSLEASVISREQFF	TGTGCCAGCAGCTTAGAAGCTAGCGTAATTTCCCGGGAACAGTTCTTC
TRBV7-2	TRBJ2-1	TRBD2	.	CASRSWGTSGKNEQFF	TGTGCCAGCAGGTCGTGGGGGACTAGCGGGAAGAATGAGCAGTTCTTC
TRBV7-2	TRBJ2-3	.	.	CASSPRTVSTSTDTQYF	TGTGCCAGCAGCCCCCGGACAGTATCTACTAGCACAGATACGCAGTATTTT
TRBV6-5	TRBJ1-5	.	.	CASSYLGQGEQPQHF	TGTGCCAGCAGTTACCTGGGCCAGGGCGAGCAGCCCCAGCATTTT
TRBV7-6	TRBJ2-2	TRBD2	few	CASSLGAGGNTGELFF	TGTGCCAGCAGCTTAGGGGCGGGAGGGAACACCGGGGAGCTGTTTTTT
TRBV6-5	TRBJ2-6	.	once	CASTTHSGANVLTF	TGTGCCAGCACGACTCACTCTGGGGCCAACGTCCTGACTTTC
TRBV4-3	TRBJ1-2	TRBD1	few	CASSGRDRNYGYTF	TGCGCCAGCAGCGGACGGGACAGGAACTATGGCTACACCTTC
TRBV4-1	TRBJ2-3	TRBD2	.	CASSQPGGEFWAQYF	TGCGCCAGCAGCCAACCCGGGGGGGAATTTTGGGCGCAGTATTTT
TRBV27	TRBJ1-6	TRBD1	.	CASSPGGRWLYNSPLHF	TGTGCCAGCAGTCCAGGGGGACGTTGGCTTTATAATTCACCCCTCCACTTT
TRBV6-5	TRBJ1-1	.	.	CASSYLGNTEAFF	TGTGCCAGCAGTTACCTCGGGAACACTGAAGCTTTCTTT
TRBV5-4	TRBJ1-2	TRBD1	.	CASSLEGRGQDYGYTF	TGTGCCAGCAGCTTGGAGGGCAGGGGGCAAGACTATGGCTACACCTTC
TRBV28	TRBJ2-5	TRBD1	.	CASRQPGQGKGQETQYF	TGTGCCAGCAGACAACCGGGACAGGGGAAAGGCCAAGAGACCCAGTACTTC
TRBV5-6	TRBJ1-5	.	.	CASSRGGVGNQPQHF	TGTGCCAGCAGCAGAGGGGGTGTGGGCAATCAGCCCCAGCATTTT
TRBV6-5	TRBJ2-3	.	.	CASSYRQRVGTDTQYF	TGTGCCAGCAGTTACCGCCAGCGGGTAGGCACAGATACGCAGTATTTT
TRBV19	TRBJ2-1	.	.	CATPPEVGAGNEQFF	TGTGCCACCCCCCCGGAGGTGGGGGCCGGGAATGAGCAGTTCTTC
TRBV28	TRBJ2-7	TRBD1	.	CASSLDPGQRYEQYF	TGTGCCAGCAGTTTAGATCCGGGACAGAGATACGAGCAGTACTTC
TRBV27	TRBJ2-7	.	few	CASRMSGPYEQYF	TGTGCCAGCAGGATGAGCGGGCCCTACGAGCAGTACTTC
TRBV9	TRBJ2-5	TRBD2	.	CASSVATSVAETQYF	TGTGCCAGCAGCGTAGCGACTAGCGTCGCAGAGACCCAGTACTTC
TRBV30	TRBJ2-1	TRBD2	.	CAWSVGAGGGVGEQFF	TGTGCCTGGAGTGTTGGGGCGGGAGGAGGTGTTGGTGAGCAGTTCTTC
TRBV24-1	TRBJ2-1	.	.	CATSDRLRTEQFF	TGTGCCACCAGTGACCGTCTACGCACTGAGCAGTTCTTC
TRBV29-1	TRBJ1-2	.	.	CSVEDTGVRGYGYTF	TGCAGCGTTGAAGATACCGGCGTGCGGGGCTATGGCTACACCTTC
TRBV28	TRBJ2-1	.	.	CATFSETREDEQFF	TGTGCCACCTTCTCAGAGACTAGGGAAGATGAGCAGTTCTTC
TRBV27	TRBJ1-1	.	.	CASSLSLNTEAFF	TGTGCCAGCAGTTTATCCTTAAACACTGAAGCTTTCTTT
TRBV9	TRBJ2-2	TRBD2	.	CASSVSSGSWTGELFF	TGTGCCAGCAGCGTGTCTAGCGGGAGTTGGACCGGGGAGCTGTTTTTT
TRBV28	TRBJ1-5	.	few	CASSWGGFNQPQHF	TGTGCCAGCAGTTGGGGGGGATTCAATCAGCCCCAGCATTTT
TRBV4-3	TRBJ2-1	.	.	CASSQEHYNEQFF	TGCGCCAGCAGCCAGGAGCATTACAATGAGCAGTTCTTC
TRBV20-1	TRBJ2-1	TRBD2	.	CSASTGSGRGSYNEQFF	TGCAGTGCTAGTACGGGTAGCGGGAGAGGGTCCTACAATGAGCAGTTCTTC
TRBV7-3	TRBJ2-3	TRBD2	.	CASSLGVSGNTDTQYF	TGTGCCAGCAGCTTAGGGGTGAGCGGGAACACAGATACGCAGTATTTT